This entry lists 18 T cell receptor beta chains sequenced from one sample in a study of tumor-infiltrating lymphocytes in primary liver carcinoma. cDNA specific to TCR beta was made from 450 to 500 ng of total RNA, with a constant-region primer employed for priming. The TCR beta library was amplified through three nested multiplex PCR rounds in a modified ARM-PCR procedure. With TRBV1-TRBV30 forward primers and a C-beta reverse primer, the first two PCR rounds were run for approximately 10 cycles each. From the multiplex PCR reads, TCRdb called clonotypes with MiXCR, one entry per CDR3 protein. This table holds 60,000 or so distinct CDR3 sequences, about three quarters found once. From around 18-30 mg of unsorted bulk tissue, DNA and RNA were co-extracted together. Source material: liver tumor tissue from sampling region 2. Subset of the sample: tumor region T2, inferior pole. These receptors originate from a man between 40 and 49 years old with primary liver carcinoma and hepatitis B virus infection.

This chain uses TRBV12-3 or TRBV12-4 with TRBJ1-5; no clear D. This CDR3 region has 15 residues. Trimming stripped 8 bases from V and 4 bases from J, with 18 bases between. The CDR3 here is CASSRGTAMNQPQHF. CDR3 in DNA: TGTGCCAGCTCGCGTGGCACTGCAATGAATCAGCCCCAGCATTTT.

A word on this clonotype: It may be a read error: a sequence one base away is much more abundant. The CDR3 region has the DNA TGTGCCAGCAGCCAAGATCGGAACGAGCAGTACGTC. Its translation: CASSQDRNEQYV. The chain is built from TRBV4-2 and TRBJ2-5; the D is unclear. Near its end, the DNA agrees better with TRBJ2-7, so the J call may be wrong. The CDR3 length is 12 residues. The germline gives CDR1 LGHNA, CDR2 YNFKEQ.

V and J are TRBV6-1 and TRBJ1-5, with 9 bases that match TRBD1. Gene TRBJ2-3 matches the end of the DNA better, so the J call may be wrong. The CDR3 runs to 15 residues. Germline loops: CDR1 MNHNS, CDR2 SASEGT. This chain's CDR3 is CASSDPGQGNQPQYF. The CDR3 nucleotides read TGTGCCAGCAGTGATCCGGGACAGGGTAATCAGCCCCAGTATTTT.

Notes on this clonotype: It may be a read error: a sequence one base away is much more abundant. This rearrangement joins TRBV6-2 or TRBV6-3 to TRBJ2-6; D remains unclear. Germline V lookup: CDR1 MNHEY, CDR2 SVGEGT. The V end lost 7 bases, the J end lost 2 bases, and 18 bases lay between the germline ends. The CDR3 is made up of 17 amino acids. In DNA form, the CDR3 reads TGTGCCAGCACCCAGAAAACTACCCTCACTGGGGCCAACGTCCTGACTTTC. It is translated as CASTQKTTLTGANVLTF.

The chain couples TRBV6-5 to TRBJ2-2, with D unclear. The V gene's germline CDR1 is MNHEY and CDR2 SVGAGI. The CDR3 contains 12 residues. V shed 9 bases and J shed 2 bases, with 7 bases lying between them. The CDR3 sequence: CASRYNTGELFF. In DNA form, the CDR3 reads TGTGCCAGTAGATACAACACCGGGGAGCTGTTTTTT.

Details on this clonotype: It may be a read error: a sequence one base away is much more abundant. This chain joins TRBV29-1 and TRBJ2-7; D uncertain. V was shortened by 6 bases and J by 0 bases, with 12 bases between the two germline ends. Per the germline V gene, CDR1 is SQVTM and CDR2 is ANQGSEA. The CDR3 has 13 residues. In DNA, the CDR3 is TGCAGCGTGACATTCCCCCTCTCCTACGAGCAGTACTTC. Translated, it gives CSVTFPLSYEQYF.

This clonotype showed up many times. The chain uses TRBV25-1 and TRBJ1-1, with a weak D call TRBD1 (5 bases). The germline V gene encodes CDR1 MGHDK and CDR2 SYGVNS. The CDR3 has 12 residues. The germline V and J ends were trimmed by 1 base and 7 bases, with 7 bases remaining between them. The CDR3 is CASSESGIEAFF. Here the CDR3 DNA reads TGTGCCAGCAGTGAATCAGGGATTGAAGCTTTCTTT. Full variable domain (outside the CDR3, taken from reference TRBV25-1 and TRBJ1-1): EADIYQTPRYLVIGTGKKITLECSQTMGHDKMYWYQQDPGMELHLIHYSYGVNSTEKGDLSSESTVSRIRTEHFPLTLESARPSHTSQYLCASSESGIEAFFGQGTRLTVV.

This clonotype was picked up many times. CDR3 nucleotide sequence: TGTGCCAGCAGCTTGACTAGTATTATCGATGAGCAGTTCTTC. Amino acids: CASSLTSIIDEQFF. This chain links TRBV11-3 with TRBJ2-1, with D perhaps matching TRBD2 (6 bases). There are 14 residues in the CDR3. The ends were cut back, 3 bases at V and 8 bases at J, with 14 bases in the middle. The germline gives CDR1 SGHNT, CDR2 YENEEA. The entire variable domain, with the rest obtained from reference TRBV11-3 and TRBJ2-1, is as follows: EAGVVQSPRYKIIEKKQPVAFWCNPISGHNTLYWYLQNLGQGPELLIRYENEEAVDDSQLPKDRFSAERLKGVDSTLKIQPAELGDSAVYLCASSLTSIIDEQFFGPGTRLTVL.

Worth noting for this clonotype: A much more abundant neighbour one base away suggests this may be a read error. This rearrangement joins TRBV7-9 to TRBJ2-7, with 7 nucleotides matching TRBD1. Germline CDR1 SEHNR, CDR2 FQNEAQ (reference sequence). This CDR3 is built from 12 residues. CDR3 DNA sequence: TGTGTCAACAGTCAGGGACAGAGCGAGCAGTACTTC. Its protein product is CVNSQGQSEQYF.

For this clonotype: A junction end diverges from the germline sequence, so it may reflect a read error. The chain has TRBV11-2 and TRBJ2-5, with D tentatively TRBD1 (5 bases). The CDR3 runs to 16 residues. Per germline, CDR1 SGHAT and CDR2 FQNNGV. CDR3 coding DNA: TGTGCCAGCAGTCTAGGGGCTTTGGAAGGACAAGAGGCCCAGTACTTC. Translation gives CASSLGALEGQEAQYF.

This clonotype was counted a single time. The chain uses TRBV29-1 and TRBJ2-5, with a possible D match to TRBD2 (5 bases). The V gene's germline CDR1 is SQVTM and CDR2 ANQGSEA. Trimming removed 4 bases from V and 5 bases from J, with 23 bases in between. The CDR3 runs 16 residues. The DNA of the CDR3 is TGCAGCGTTGTTTTTAATAGCCGACGGGATGTGGAGACCCAGTACTTC. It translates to CSVVFNSRRDVETQYF. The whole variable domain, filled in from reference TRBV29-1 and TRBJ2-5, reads SAVISQKPSRDICQRGTSLTIQCQVDSQVTMMFWYRQQPGQSLTLIATANQGSEATYESGFVIDKFPISRPNLTFSTLTVSNMSPEDSSIYLCSVVFNSRRDVETQYFGPGTRLLVL.

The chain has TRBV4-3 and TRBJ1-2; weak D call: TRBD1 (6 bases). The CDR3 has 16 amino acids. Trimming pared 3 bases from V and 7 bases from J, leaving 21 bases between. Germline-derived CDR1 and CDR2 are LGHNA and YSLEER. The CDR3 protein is CASSQAGAGRNCGYTF. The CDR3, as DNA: TGCGCCAGCAGCCAGGCAGGGGCAGGGAGGAATTGTGGCTACACCTTC.

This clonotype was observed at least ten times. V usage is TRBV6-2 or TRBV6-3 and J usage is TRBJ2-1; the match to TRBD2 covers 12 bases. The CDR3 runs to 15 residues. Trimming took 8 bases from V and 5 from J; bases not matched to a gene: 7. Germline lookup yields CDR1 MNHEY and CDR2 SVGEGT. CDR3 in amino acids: CASFSWTSGNNEQFF. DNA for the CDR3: TGTGCCAGCTTCTCCTGGACTAGCGGGAACAATGAGCAGTTCTTC.

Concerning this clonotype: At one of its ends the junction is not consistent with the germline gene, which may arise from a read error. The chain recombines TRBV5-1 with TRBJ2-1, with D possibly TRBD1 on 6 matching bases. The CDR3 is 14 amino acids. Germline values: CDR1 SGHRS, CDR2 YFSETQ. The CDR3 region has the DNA TGCGCCAGCAACTTGGGGGCGGATTACAATGGGCAGTTCTTC. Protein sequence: CASNLGADYNGQFF.

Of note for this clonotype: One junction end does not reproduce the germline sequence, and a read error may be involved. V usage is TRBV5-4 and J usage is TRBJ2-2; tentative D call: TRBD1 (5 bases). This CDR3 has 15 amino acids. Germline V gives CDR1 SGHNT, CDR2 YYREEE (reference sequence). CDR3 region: CSSSSGFANSGELFF. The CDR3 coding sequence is TGTTCCAGCAGCTCAGGGTTCGCGAACAGCGGGGAGCTGTTTTTT.

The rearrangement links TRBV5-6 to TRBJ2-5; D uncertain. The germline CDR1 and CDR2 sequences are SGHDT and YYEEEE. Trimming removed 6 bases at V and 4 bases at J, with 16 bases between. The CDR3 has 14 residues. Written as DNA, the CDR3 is TGTGCCAGCAACTTAAGGACCCGGTCAGAGACCCAGTACTTC. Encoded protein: CASNLRTRSETQYF. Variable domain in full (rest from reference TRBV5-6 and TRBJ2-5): DAGVTQSPTHLIKTRGQQVTLRCSPKSGHDTVSWYQQALGQGPQFIFQYYEEEERQRGNFPDRFSGHQFPNYSSELNVNALLLGDSALYLCASNLRTRSETQYFGPGTRLLVL.

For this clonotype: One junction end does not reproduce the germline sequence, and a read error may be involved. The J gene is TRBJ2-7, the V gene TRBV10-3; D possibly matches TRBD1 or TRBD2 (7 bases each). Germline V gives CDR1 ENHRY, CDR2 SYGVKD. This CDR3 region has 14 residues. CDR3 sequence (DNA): TGTGCTATCAGTGCGGGGGACAGTCGGTCCGAGCAGTACTTC. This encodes CAISAGDSRSEQYF.

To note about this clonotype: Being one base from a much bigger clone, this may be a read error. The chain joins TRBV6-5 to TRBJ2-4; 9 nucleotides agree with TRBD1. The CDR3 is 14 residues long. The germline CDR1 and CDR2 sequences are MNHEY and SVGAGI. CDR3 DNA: TGTGCCATCAGTCCGCCGGGACAGGGAAACATTCAGTACTTC. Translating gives CAISPPGQGNIQYF.